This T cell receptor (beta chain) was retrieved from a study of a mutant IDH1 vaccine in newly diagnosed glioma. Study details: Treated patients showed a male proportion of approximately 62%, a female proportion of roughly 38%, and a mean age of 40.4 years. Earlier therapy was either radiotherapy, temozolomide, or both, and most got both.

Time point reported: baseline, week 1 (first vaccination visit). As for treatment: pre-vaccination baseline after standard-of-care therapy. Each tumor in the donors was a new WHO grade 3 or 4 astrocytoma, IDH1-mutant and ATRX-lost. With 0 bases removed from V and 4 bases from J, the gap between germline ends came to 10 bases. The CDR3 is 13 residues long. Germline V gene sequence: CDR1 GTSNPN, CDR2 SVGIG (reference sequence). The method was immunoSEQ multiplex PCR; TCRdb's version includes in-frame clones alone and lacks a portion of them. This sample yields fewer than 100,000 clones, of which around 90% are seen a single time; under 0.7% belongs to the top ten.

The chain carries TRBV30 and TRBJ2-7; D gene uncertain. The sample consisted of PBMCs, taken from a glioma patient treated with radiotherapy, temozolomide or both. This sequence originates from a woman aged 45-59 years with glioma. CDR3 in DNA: TGTGCCTGGAGTGTACTATCACCGTACGAGCAGTACTTC. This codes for CAWSVLSPYEQYF.